This T cell receptor (beta chain) was found in a study of shared clonotypes between healthy human individuals. Measured with immunoSEQ multiplex PCR; TCRdb has only the in-frame clones, and not every one. The data show roughly 640,000 clones, with more than 95% seen just once and 0.057% held by the top ten. V lost 5 bases and J 5 bases, leaving 21 bases between the germline ends. This CDR3 is built from 16 residues. Looked up from germline, CDR1 is MDHEN and CDR2 is SYDVKM. Sequencing input: naive CD4+ T cells sorted from blood. Subset indicated: CD45RA+ positively selected. This clonotype was obtained from a woman in her 30s in good health. This chain connects TRBV28 to TRBJ2-5, with D perhaps matching TRBD2 (6 bases). The CDR3 spells CASSPGLRFGGETQYF. The CDR3 coding sequence is TGTGCCAGCAGTCCGGGACTCCGATTTGGGGGGGAGACCCAGTACTTC.